This is a list of T cell receptor beta chains from one sample in a study of identical twins. From the 5' RACE reads, TCRdb called clonotypes with MiXCR, one entry per CDR3 protein. The sample has roughly 350,000 distinct CDR3 sequences; 9% to 15% are singletons. These sequences were also reported in another study, on yellow fever vaccine responses in identical twins.

The sequencing input was CD8+ T cells sorted from blood. These receptors all come from a woman aged 18-29 years in good health. Each CDR3 is given with its conserved first and last residue. A D gene is named only where the DNA matches it firmly. A clone size is listed for some rows: how often the clone was seen (once, few, many), or a class if it is expanded.

v_call,d_call,clone_size,j_call,cdr3_nt,cdr3_aa
TRBV24-1,-,-,TRBJ2-1,TGTGCCACCAGTGACCGGTATGCTGAGCAGTTCTTC,CATSDRYAEQFF
TRBV29-1,TRBD2,many,TRBJ2-7,TGCAGCGTTGAAGAGCGGGAGGGCTACGAGCAGTACTTC,CSVEEREGYEQYF
TRBV15,TRBD1,few,TRBJ2-7,TGTGCCACCAGCAGGAGGGGGCCGGGCAGCGAGCAGTACTTC,CATSRRGPGSEQYF
TRBV5-1,TRBD2,few,TRBJ2-1,TGCGCCAGCAGCTTGGGGGCGGGAGAGGCCTACAATGAGCAGTTCTTC,CASSLGAGEAYNEQFF
TRBV27,-,-,TRBJ2-7,TGTGCCAGCAGTTTATCGACGGGGGAAAGTGACTACGAGCAGTACTTC,CASSLSTGESDYEQYF
TRBV2,-,few,TRBJ1-4,TGTGCCAGCAGTGATAGACAGTCTTCGGGTGCAACTAATGAAAAACTGTTTTTT,CASSDRQSSGATNEKLFF
TRBV7-9,-,many,TRBJ1-1,TGTGCCAGCAGCTTAGAGTACCGCTTAGATGAAGCTTTCTTT,CASSLEYRLDEAFF
TRBV7-9,-,-,TRBJ2-7,TGTGCCAGCAGCTTCTTAGGCGAGCAGTACTTC,CASSFLGEQYF
TRBV11-2,-,few,TRBJ1-4,TGTGCCAGCAGCACAGAGCTAGCTAATGAAAAACTGTTTTTT,CASSTELANEKLFF
TRBV27,-,-,TRBJ2-1,TGTGCCAGCAGTCCCAGGGCTGGACATGAGCAGTTCTTC,CASSPRAGHEQFF
TRBV2,TRBD2,many,TRBJ2-3,TGTGCCAGCAGAACTAGCGGGGGGTTGGATACGCAGTATTTT,CASRTSGGLDTQYF
TRBV5-1,TRBD2,many,TRBJ2-5,TGCGCCAGCAGCGCGGGACTAGCGGGGGCCACGTACCAAGAGACCCAGTACTTC,CASSAGLAGATYQETQYF
TRBV12-3/TRBV12-4,-,many,TRBJ1-1,TGTGCCAGCAGTTTCGGACCCCTTGGGACTGAAGCTTTCTTT,CASSFGPLGTEAFF
TRBV15,TRBD1,few,TRBJ1-2,TGTGCCACCAGCGCATCAACAGGGGAATATGGCTACACCTTC,CATSASTGEYGYTF
TRBV5-5,-,-,TRBJ2-3,TGTGCCAGCAGCTTTGAGACAGATACGCAGTATTTT,CASSFETDTQYF
TRBV10-3,-,many,TRBJ2-1,TGTGCCATCATAAAGGGGAAAGACCTCAATGAGCAGTTCTTC,CAIIKGKDLNEQFF
TRBV6-5,-,few,TRBJ1-2,TGTGCCAGCAGTTTTACTGACAGATCAATCAACTCTAACTATGGCTACACCTTC,CASSFTDRSINSNYGYTF
TRBV28,TRBD1,-,TRBJ2-3,TGTGCCAGCAGATCCGGGACAGTGAGCACAGATACGCAGTATTTT,CASRSGTVSTDTQYF
TRBV29-1,-,few,TRBJ1-1,TGCAGCGTTTTTAGGGAGAACACTGAAGCTTTCTTT,CSVFRENTEAFF
TRBV9,TRBD1,-,TRBJ1-5,TGTGCCAGCAGCACGGGACAGGGGTATCAGCCCCAGCATTTT,CASSTGQGYQPQHF
TRBV5-1,TRBD2,many,TRBJ2-3,TGCGCCAGCAGCTCCGGGACTACTAGCACAGATACGCAGTATTTT,CASSSGTTSTDTQYF
TRBV7-9,-,few,TRBJ2-2,TGTGCCAGCAGCGCCGAACACACCGGGGAGCTGTTTTTT,CASSAEHTGELFF
TRBV14,-,few,TRBJ2-1,TGTGCCAGCAGCCAAGTATTTAATGAGCAGTTCTTC,CASSQVFNEQFF